Shown below are 9 T cell receptor beta chains from a single sample sequenced in a study of identical twins. TCRdb itself ran the 5' RACE reads through MiXCR, one entry per CDR3 protein. The sample lists roughly 700,000 distinct CDR3 sequences, 8.5% to 9.5% occurring once. These data are also associated with another study on yellow fever vaccine responses in identical twins.

Source material: PBMCs. These receptors all come from a woman aged 18-30 years in good health.

The J gene is TRBJ2-6, the V gene TRBV12-3 or TRBV12-4; either TRBD1 or TRBD2 may supply D (5 bases each). Trimming pared 11 bases from V and 0 bases from J, leaving 20 bases between. The CDR3 is 17 residues long. This CDR3 is CAFSFLGTSSGANVLTF. The CDR3, as DNA: TGTGCCTTCAGTTTTCTGGGGACCAGCTCTGGGGCCAACGTCCTGACTTTC.

In its sample, this clonotype was seen a few times. V and J are TRBV20-1 and TRBJ2-7, with 9 bases matching TRBD2. V shed 3 bases and J 2 bases; nucleotides not matched to a gene: 2. In germline, CDR1 is DFQATT, CDR2 SNEGSKA (reference sequence). The length of the CDR3 is 13 residues. DNA of the CDR3: TGCAGTGCTAGTAGCGGGAGAGCCTACGAGCAGTACTTC. Protein product: CSASSGRAYEQYF.

This chain connects TRBV20-1 to TRBJ1-1; tentative D call: TRBD1 (6 bases). The CDR3 runs to 16 residues. Trimming left V 3 bases short and J 2 bases short, with 19 bases between. CDR1 and CDR2 from the germline V gene are DFQATT and SNEGSKA (reference sequence). CDR3 in amino acids: CSASFGTRYPNTEAFF. CDR3 DNA: TGCAGTGCTAGCTTCGGGACAAGGTATCCCAACACTGAAGCTTTCTTT.

In this sample, this clonotype turned up many times. This chain uses TRBV20-1 with TRBJ2-7; D not certain. The CDR3 extends over 13 amino acids. Germline V CDR1 and CDR2: DFQATT, SNEGSKA (reference sequence). The CDR3 coding sequence is TGCAGCGAGCAGACGAGGAGCTCCTACGAGCAGTACTTC. Its protein product is CSEQTRSSYEQYF.

The chain carries TRBV7-2 and TRBJ1-1; D perhaps matches TRBD1 (6 bases). With 5 bases removed from V and 5 bases from J, the gap between germline ends came to 18 bases. The germline gives CDR1 SGHTA, CDR2 FQGNSA. The CDR3 runs 15 residues. The CDR3 bases are TGTGCCAGCAGCGCCCAACAGGGCTCGGGGACTGAAGCTTTCTTT. Translating gives CASSAQQGSGTEAFF.

The rearrangement joins TRBV7-3 to TRBJ2-5, with TRBD2 matching over 13 bases. Germline V gene data show CDR1 as SGHTA and CDR2 as FQGTGA. The CDR3 is made up of 20 amino acids. Trimming removed 1 base from V and 1 base from J; junction bases left unmatched: 12. The CDR3 sequence is CASSLMGGLAGPYTQETQYF. The CDR3 coding sequence is TGTGCCAGCAGCTTAATGGGGGGACTAGCGGGGCCCTACACCCAAGAGACCCAGTACTTC.

This clonotype has at least ten counts. This rearrangement joins TRBV5-6 to TRBJ2-1; 7 bases are shared with TRBD2. Losses at the gene ends were 2 bases for V and 1 base for J; bases not matched to a gene: 3. The CDR3 contains 15 residues. Germline assignment: CDR1 SGHDT and CDR2 YYEEEE. The CDR3 DNA follows: TGTGCCAGCAGCTTTGGGGAGGGATCCTACAATGAGCAGTTCTTC. This encodes CASSFGEGSYNEQFF. Full variable domain (rest looked up from reference TRBV5-6 and TRBJ2-1): DAGVTQSPTHLIKTRGQQVTLRCSPKSGHDTVSWYQQALGQGPQFIFQYYEEEERQRGNFPDRFSGHQFPNYSSELNVNALLLGDSALYLCASSFGEGSYNEQFFGPGTRLTVL.

This clonotype was picked up many times. V gene TRBV5-1 combines with J gene TRBJ2-2, with D tentatively TRBD1 (6 bases). The CDR3 contains 16 residues. Germline CDR1 reads SGHRS; CDR2 reads YFSETQ. With 4 bases removed from V and 1 base from J, the gap between germline ends came to 14 bases. The CDR3, as DNA: TGCGCCAGCAGCCTCATACAGGGATTGAACACCGGGGAGCTGTTTTTT. It codes for CASSLIQGLNTGELFF. Based on the CDR3 plus reference TRBV5-1 and TRBJ2-2, the full variable domain is KAGVTQTPRYLIKTRGQQVTLSCSPISGHRSVSWYQQTPGQGLQFLFEYFSETQRNKGNFPGRFSGRQFSNSRSEMNVSTLELGDSALYLCASSLIQGLNTGELFFGEGSRLTVL.

The chain combines TRBV5-5 with TRBJ2-7, with 7 bases matching TRBD2. CDR3 length: 15 amino acids. The ends lost 3 bases at V and 6 bases at J; junction bases unmatched: 12. Germline V gives CDR1 SGHKS, CDR2 YYEKEE (reference sequence). The CDR3 spells CASSSLAGDRGEQYF. The CDR3 bases are TGTGCCAGCAGCTCCTTGGCGGGGGATAGAGGCGAGCAGTACTTC.